A single sample gave rise to the 21 T cell receptor beta chains below, sequenced in a study of technical replicates of blood from a few donors. Libraries were prepared by immunoSEQ multiplex PCR; TCRdb keeps only in-frame clonotypes and omits some of them. The data hold around 67,000 clones, with over 85% observed a single time. Sequenced: T cells isolated from PBMCs. The receptors come from a human donor in good health.

The gene calls are TRBV7-2 and TRBJ1-2; 8 bases match TRBD1. V lost 1 base, J lost 4 bases, and 5 bases stayed unmatched. Germline CDR1 is SGHTA and CDR2 is FQGNSA. The CDR3 has 15 amino acids. For the CDR3, the DNA is TGTGCCAGCAGCTTAGGCGGGGACAGGCTCTATGGCTACACCTTC. It codes for CASSLGGDRLYGYTF.

This clone was detected a few times. The chain couples TRBV5-1 to TRBJ2-7; 12 nucleotides agree with TRBD2. The CDR3 covers 15 residues. CDR1 is SGHRS and CDR2 is YFSETQ in the germline V gene. The V segment lost 4 bases and the J segment 5 bases; nucleotides outside the gene matches: 7. The CDR3 protein is CASSTSGRSTNEQYF. In DNA, the CDR3 is TGCGCCAGCAGCACTAGCGGGAGGAGTACAAACGAGCAGTACTTC. The full variable domain, rest sourced from reference TRBV5-1 and TRBJ2-7, is KAGVTQTPRYLIKTRGQQVTLSCSPISGHRSVSWYQQTPGQGLQFLFEYFSETQRNKGNFPGRFSGRQFSNSRSEMNVSTLELGDSALYLCASSTSGRSTNEQYFGPGTRLTVT.

The chain is built from TRBV18 and TRBJ2-7; D is uncertain. Trimming left V 1 base short and J 3 bases short, with 4 bases between. The germline CDR1 and CDR2 sequences are KGHSH and LQKENI. CDR3 length: 12 residues. The CDR3 DNA sequence: TGTGCCAGCTCACCACAATACTACGAGCAGTACTTC. Translated: CASSPQYYEQYF.

The chain recombines TRBV9 with TRBJ1-1; no clear D. CDR1 SGDLS and CDR2 YYNGEE come from the germline V gene. V lost 0 bases and J lost 4, with 10 bases in between. The length of the CDR3 is 14 residues. In DNA, the CDR3 is TGTGCCAGCAGCGTAGAGGAGGGTACCACTGAAGCTTTCTTT. As protein: CASSVEEGTTEAFF.

This sequence joins TRBV30 and TRBJ1-1; 7 nucleotides agree with TRBD1. Germline CDR1 is GTSNPN and CDR2 is SVGIG (reference sequence). The CDR3 extends over 12 amino acids. V shed 7 bases and J 2 bases; nucleotides not matched to a gene: 4. The CDR3 is CASDRANTEAFF. The CDR3, as DNA: TGTGCCTCCGACAGGGCCAACACTGAAGCTTTCTTT.

The V call is TRBV27, the J call TRBJ2-7, with 7 bases that match TRBD1. With V trimmed by 4 bases and J by 2 bases, 2 bases remained unmatched. The CDR3 contains 13 residues. CDR1 and CDR2 (germline): MNHEY, SMNVEV (reference sequence). The CDR3 nucleotides are TGTGCCAGCAGTTCACAGGGGACCTACGAGCAGTACTTC. This encodes CASSSQGTYEQYF.

The genes are TRBV7-3 and TRBJ1-1, with D possibly TRBD1 on 6 matching bases. The V and J ends lost 4 bases and 9 bases respectively, with 18 bases between them. Germline assignment: CDR1 SGHTA and CDR2 FQGTGA. CDR3 length equals 14 residues. The CDR3 nucleotides are TGTGCCAGCAGCTCCCCCCGGGACACCAATAAAGCTTTCTTT. This encodes CASSSPRDTNKAFF.

The rearrangement links TRBV5-8 to TRBJ2-3; possible D gene TRBD2, 6 bases. Germline CDR1 SGHTS, CDR2 YDEGEE. V lost 3 bases to trimming and J lost 4 bases, with 18 bases between them. The CDR3 runs to 16 residues. CDR3 bases: TGTGCCAGCAGCTCACACGACGTTGGAGGGGCAGATACGCAGTATTTT. Encoded protein: CASSSHDVGGADTQYF. Complete variable domain (other parts from reference TRBV5-8 and TRBJ2-3): EAGVTQSPTHLIKTRGQQATLRCSPISGHTSVYWYQQALGLGLQFLLWYDEGEERNRGNFPPRFSGRQFPNYSSELNVNALELEDSALYLCASSSHDVGGADTQYFGPGTRLTVL.

This rearrangement joins TRBV5-6 to TRBJ2-3; D is undetermined. This CDR3 is 12 amino acids long. V lost 5 bases and J 2 bases, leaving 6 bases between the germline ends. Germline-derived CDR1 and CDR2 are SGHDT and YYEEEE. CDR3 coding DNA: TGTGCCAGCAGACAAACCACAGATACGCAGTATTTT. Translating gives CASRQTTDTQYF.

The chain employs TRBV2 and TRBJ2-1; TRBD2 matches 10 bases. Germline V gives CDR1 SNHLY, CDR2 FYNNEI. V lost 4 bases and J lost 5; bases outside the gene matches: 14. The CDR3 has 18 residues. CDR3 sequence (DNA): TGTGCCAGCAGTGGCAATTCAGGAACTAGCGGGGAAAACAATGAGCAGTTCTTC. It translates to CASSGNSGTSGENNEQFF. The variable domain in full, completed from reference TRBV2 and TRBJ2-1, reads EPEVTQTPSHQVTQMGQEVILRCVPISNHLYFYWYRQILGQKVEFLVSFYNNEISEKSEIFDDQFSVERPDGSNFTLKIRSTKLEDSAMYFCASSGNSGTSGENNEQFFGPGTRLTVL.

This clone was detected only a few times. The chain joins TRBV6-1 to TRBJ2-2, with D perhaps matching TRBD1 (5 bases). Germline lookup yields CDR1 MNHNS and CDR2 SASEGT. Trimming took off 5 bases at V and 4 bases at J, with 11 bases between the two ends. This CDR3 spans 14 amino acids. As DNA, the CDR3 is TGTGCCAGCAGTAGACAGACCTCCACCGGGGAGCTGTTTTTT. It encodes CASSRQTSTGELFF.

The chain recombines TRBV28 with TRBJ1-4; 9 positions agree with TRBD1. The CDR3 is made up of 15 amino acids. V dropped 3 bases and J dropped 13; count of bases not matched to a gene: 12. In germline, CDR1 is MDHEN, CDR2 SYDVKM. CDR3 loop: CASSFGDRDYVRLFF. Here the CDR3 DNA reads TGTGCCAGCAGTTTCGGGGACAGGGATTATGTTAGACTGTTTTTT.

The genes are TRBV9 and TRBJ2-1; D unclear. Trimming took 0 bases from V and 0 from J, leaving 7 bases between them. The CDR3 is 15 amino acids. Germline CDR1 is SGDLS and CDR2 is YYNGEE. CDR3 DNA sequence: TGTGCCAGCAGCGTAGGCTCCTACTCCTACAATGAGCAGTTCTTC. Protein sequence: CASSVGSYSYNEQFF.

This chain links TRBV27 with TRBJ2-3; TRBD1 matches at 9 bases. In germline, CDR1 is MNHEY, CDR2 SMNVEV (reference sequence). The CDR3 runs 15 residues. V gave up 3 bases and J gave up 5 bases; unmatched junction bases: 6. For the CDR3, the DNA is TGTGCCAGCAGTTTGGGGACAGGGCCAAAAGATACGCAGTATTTT. Its protein is CASSLGTGPKDTQYF.

This clone was recorded once. This chain uses TRBV2 with TRBJ2-7; D is possibly TRBD2 (6 bases). The CDR3 is made up of 15 amino acids. The ends were cut back, 2 bases at V and 0 bases at J, with 11 bases in the middle. Germline CDR1 and CDR2: SNHLY and FYNNEI. CDR3 protein: CASSEQAGSSYEQYF. The CDR3 bases are TGTGCCAGCAGTGAACAGGCCGGGAGCTCCTACGAGCAGTACTTC.

CDR3 sequence reads: CAWSWVGTGTDEQFF. The CDR3 DNA reads as TGTGCCTGGAGTTGGGTTGGGACAGGGACCGATGAGCAGTTCTTC. The chain couples TRBV30 to TRBJ2-1, with 9 bases fitting TRBD1. With 2 bases clipped from V and 8 bases from J, the junction kept 10 bases outside the gene matches. The length of the CDR3 is 15 residues. CDR1 and CDR2 from the germline V gene are GTSNPN and SVGIG (reference sequence).

The chain links TRBV5-1 to TRBJ1-2, with TRBD1 matching 9 bases. V was pared by 4 bases and J by 8 bases, with 6 bases of the junction left unmatched. Germline V lookup: CDR1 SGHRS, CDR2 YFSETQ. The CDR3 is 13 residues long. Written as DNA, the CDR3 is TGCGCCAGCAGCGACAGGACAGGGGAAGGCTACACCTTC. It specifies CASSDRTGEGYTF.

This clone was detected once. The chain has TRBV19 and TRBJ2-7; TRBD1 agrees at 7 bases. V shed 2 bases, J shed 2 bases, and the junction held 3 bases outside the gene matches. The CDR3 is made up of 14 amino acids. From germline, CDR1 is LNHDA and CDR2 SQIVND (reference sequence). CDR3 in amino acids: CASSIQGQAYEQYF. For the CDR3, the DNA is TGTGCCAGTAGTATACAAGGACAGGCCTACGAGCAGTACTTC.

The chain has TRBV2 and TRBJ2-2, with D hard to call. V lost 4 bases, J lost 7 bases, and 7 bases lay in between. Germline V gives CDR1 SNHLY, CDR2 FYNNEI. This CDR3 is 12 amino acids long. Here the CDR3 DNA reads TGTGCCAGCAGTGTGGCAGTCGGGGAGCTGTTTTTT. Amino acid sequence: CASSVAVGELFF.

The chain has TRBV27 and TRBJ2-7; unclear D gene. The V end lost 0 bases, the J end lost 3 bases, and 6 bases lay between the germline ends. The germline V gene encodes CDR1 MNHEY and CDR2 SMNVEV (reference sequence). CDR3 size: 13 residues. The CDR3 DNA reads as TGTGCCAGCAGTTTATCTTATTTCTACGAGCAGTACTTC. It yields the protein CASSLSYFYEQYF.

J is TRBJ1-2 and V is TRBV6-1, with 7 bases aligning to TRBD1. CDR3 size: 13 residues. The V segment lost 8 bases and the J segment 11 bases; nucleotides outside the gene matches: 14. Germline CDR1 reads MNHNS; CDR2 reads SASEGT. The DNA for the CDR3 is TGTGCCAGCCAAACAATTAGGACAGGCCAGTACACCTTC. As protein: CASQTIRTGQYTF.